This is a list of T cell receptor beta chains from one sample in a study of blood T cell repertoires in COVID-19. TCRdb keeps only in-frame clones here, not all; method: immunoSEQ multiplex PCR. The data show about 210,000 clones, with around 85% seen just once and 0.65% to 0.85% held by the top ten. The sequenced sample consisted of peripheral blood. The receptors originated from a man aged 40-50 years with acute or convalescent COVID-19. Both conserved end residues are part of each CDR3. The order of the fields is clone size, D gene, J gene, V gene, CDR3 protein, CDR3 DNA. D genes are given only for firm matches. Rows may omit the clone size; those that give it use once, few, many or a size class.

>-|-|TRBJ1-2|TRBV11-2
CASSTGYPGYTF
TGTGCCAGCAGTACAGGGTACCCCGGCTACACCTTC
>once|-|TRBJ1-2|TRBV6-5
CASHSIAGLYGYTF
TGTGCCAGTCACTCGATTGCGGGGTTGTATGGCTACACCTTC
>-|TRBD1|TRBJ2-7|TRBV7-2
CASSLVRGPYEQYF
TGTGCCAGCAGCTTAGTCAGGGGGCCCTACGAGCAGTACTTC
>-|TRBD1|TRBJ1-4|TRBV7-2
CASSSTRDRGPNEKLFF
TGTGCCAGCAGCTCAACCCGGGACAGGGGGCCTAATGAAAAACTGTTTTTT
>-|TRBD2|TRBJ2-5|TRBV3-1/TRBV3-2
CAASIGRLAGKETQYF
TGTGCCGCCAGCATCGGTAGGCTAGCGGGGAAAGAGACCCAGTACTTC
>-|-|TRBJ1-4|TRBV7-2
CASSQGGGGGEKLFF
TGTGCCAGCAGCCAGGGAGGGGGAGGAGGGGAAAAACTGTTTTTT
>-|-|TRBJ1-2|TRBV7-3
CASSLDSGIYGYTF
TGTGCCAGCAGCTTAGATTCCGGGATCTATGGCTACACCTTC
>-|-|TRBJ1-5|TRBV30
CAWADSSNQPQHF
TGTGCCTGGGCCGACAGTAGCAATCAGCCCCAGCATTTT
>-|-|TRBJ1-4|TRBV5-5
CASSLGAGLFEKLFF
TGTGCCAGCAGCTTGGGGGCGGGGCTATTCGAAAAACTGTTTTTT
>-|TRBD2|TRBJ2-7|TRBV4-1
CASSQDGTSYEQYF
TGCGCCAGCAGCCAAGATGGGACTAGCTACGAGCAGTACTTC
>-|-|TRBJ2-1|TRBV7-9
CASSRASEWNEQFF
TGTGCCAGCAGCAGGGCGTCGGAGTGGAATGAGCAGTTCTTC
>-|TRBD1|TRBJ2-1|TRBV5-1
CASSLDRGRRALSYNEQFF
TGCGCCAGCAGCTTGGACAGGGGCAGACGGGCCCTCTCCTACAATGAGCAGTTCTTC
>-|TRBD1|TRBJ2-3|TRBV6-7
CASSYPKQGADTQYF
TGTGCCAGCAGTTACCCAAAACAGGGGGCAGATACGCAGTATTTT
>-|TRBD2|TRBJ2-7|TRBV10-3
CAISEGSGSSGEQYF
TGTGCCATCAGTGAGGGCAGCGGGAGCTCGGGGGAGCAGTACTTC
>-|TRBD2|TRBJ2-7|TRBV18
CASSPHEREGLLF
TGTGCCAGCTCACCCCACGAGCGGGAGGGCTTACTCTTC
>-|-|TRBJ1-5|TRBV18
CASSPQGGEQPQHF
TGTGCCAGCTCACCACAGGGAGGAGAACAGCCCCAGCATTTT
>-|-|TRBJ1-5|TRBV28
CASSLQGRGKNQPQHF
TGTGCCAGCAGTTTACAGGGAAGAGGAAAAAATCAGCCCCAGCATTTT
>-|TRBD1|TRBJ1-4|TRBV18
CASSPPPGQATNEKLFF
TGTGCCAGCTCACCACCTCCGGGACAGGCAACTAATGAAAAACTGTTTTTT
>-|-|TRBJ2-1|TRBV3-1/TRBV3-2
CASSSRGFTYNEQFF
TGTGCCAGCAGCTCCCGGGGGTTCACTTACAATGAGCAGTTCTTC
>-|TRBD1|TRBJ2-2|TRBV27
CASSSTGTANTGELFF
TGTGCCAGCAGTTCCACCGGGACAGCCAACACCGGGGAGCTGTTTTTT
>-|-|TRBJ1-4|TRBV18
CASSPLPWTPSPATNEKLFF
TGTGCCAGCTCACCCCTACCCTGGACACCGTCACCTGCAACTAATGAAAAACTGTTTTTT
>-|-|TRBJ1-2|TRBV28
CASSPRNYGYTF
TGTGCCAGCAGCCCCCGTAACTATGGCTACACCTTC
>-|TRBD2|TRBJ2-4|TRBV7-2
CASSIGGVDKNIQYF
TGTGCCAGCAGCATCGGGGGGGTTGACAAAAACATTCAGTACTTC
>-|-|TRBJ2-7|TRBV2
CASSKDMGGAYEQYF
TGTGCCAGCAGTAAGGACATGGGGGGAGCCTACGAGCAGTACTTC
>few|-|TRBJ1-2|TRBV29-1
CSVEEEGIYGYTF
TGCAGCGTTGAAGAGGAGGGGATCTATGGCTACACCTTC
>-|TRBD1|TRBJ2-7|TRBV6-5
CASNRDRPYEQYF
TGTGCCTCGAACCGGGACAGACCCTACGAGCAGTACTTC
>-|TRBD2|TRBJ2-1|TRBV4-3
CASSQVGLAGGYEQFF
TGCGCCAGCAGCCAGGTTGGACTAGCGGGAGGCTATGAGCAGTTCTTC
>-|TRBD1|TRBJ2-1|TRBV11-3
CASSLGDRVQFF
TGTGCCAGCAGCTTAGGGGACAGGGTACAGTTCTTC
>-|-|TRBJ2-3|TRBV7-3
CASSPGSSTDTQYF
TGTGCCAGCAGCCCAGGATCTAGCACAGATACGCAGTATTTT
>once|-|TRBJ2-5|TRBV7-2
CASSPGSVETQYF
TGTGCCAGCAGCCCCGGGTCGGTGGAGACCCAGTACTTC
>-|TRBD1|TRBJ1-5|TRBV18
CASSPGQGASYQPQHF
TGTGCCAGCTCACCCGGACAGGGGGCGTCCTATCAGCCCCAGCATTTT
>-|TRBD1|TRBJ2-4|TRBV24-1
CATSADQGVAKNIQYF
TGTGCCACCAGTGCCGATCAGGGGGTAGCCAAAAACATTCAGTACTTC
>-|-|TRBJ1-1|TRBV5-1
CASSLILTGRTEAFF
TGCGCCAGCAGCTTGATATTAACCGGGAGGACTGAAGCTTTCTTT
>-|-|TRBJ2-7|TRBV6-5
CASSYTHYEQYF
TGTGCCAGCAGTTACACACACTACGAGCAGTACTTC
>-|-|TRBJ1-4|TRBV11-2
CASTGLGEKLFF
TGTGCCAGCACAGGGCTAGGTGAAAAACTGTTTTTT
>-|-|TRBJ2-2|TRBV14
CASSQVGGNTGELFF
TGTGCCAGCAGCCAAGTAGGAGGGAACACCGGGGAGCTGTTTTTT
>-|-|TRBJ2-1|TRBV27
CASSLSRRSGLHEQFF
TGTGCCAGCAGTTTATCGAGACGGAGCGGCCTACATGAGCAGTTCTTC
>-|-|TRBJ1-5|TRBV20-1
CSASGHQPQHF
TGCAGTGCTAGTGGGCATCAGCCCCAGCATTTT
>-|TRBD1|TRBJ1-2|TRBV4-2
CASSPRTGEVGYTF
TGTGCCAGCTCCCCACGGACAGGGGAGGTCGGCTACACCTTC
>few|TRBD1|TRBJ1-1|TRBV2
CASSGGDRDQFVAFF
TGTGCCAGCAGTGGGGGAGACAGGGACCAATTTGTCGCTTTCTTT
>-|TRBD2|TRBJ2-5|TRBV3-1/TRBV3-2
CASSPMGSGGGTQYF
TGTGCCAGCAGCCCCATGGGGAGCGGGGGTGGGACCCAGTACTTC
>-|-|TRBJ2-3|TRBV5-1
CASSLQSPSTDTQYF
TGCGCCAGCAGCTTGCAGTCACCTAGCACAGATACGCAGTATTTT
>once|-|TRBJ2-5|TRBV2
CASSRPATGQETQYF
TGTGCCAGCAGCCGCCCGGCAACAGGCCAAGAGACCCAGTACTTC
>-|-|TRBJ2-5|TRBV5-6
CASSWGGNWETQYF
TGTGCCAGCAGCTGGGGGGGCAATTGGGAGACCCAGTACTTC
>-|TRBD1|TRBJ1-2|TRBV30
CAWSPTGVSYGYTF
TGTGCCTGGAGTCCTACAGGGGTTAGCTATGGCTACACCTTC
>-|-|TRBJ1-1|TRBV5-1
CASSSQGEVSEAFF
TGCGCCAGCAGCTCCCAAGGGGAAGTGAGTGAAGCTTTCTTT
>few|TRBD1|TRBJ2-7|TRBV19
CASSIGTGLYEQYF
TGTGCCAGTAGTATCGGGACAGGTCTCTACGAGCAGTACTTC
>-|-|TRBJ1-3|TRBV5-5
CASSLAGGASSGNTIYF
TGTGCCAGCAGCTTGGCGGGTGGGGCCAGCTCTGGAAACACCATATATTTT
>-|-|TRBJ1-2|TRBV5-3
CARSLLKGVTF
TGTGCCAGAAGCTTGCTTAAAGGGGTTACCTTC
>-|TRBD1|TRBJ2-7|TRBV7-8
CASSRGQDRAHYEQYF
TGTGCCAGCAGCCGCGGACAGGACAGGGCCCACTACGAGCAGTACTTC